One and the same sample provided the 15 T cell receptor beta chains below, sequenced in a study of Graves' ophthalmopathy and Graves' hyperthyroidism. The study amplified TCR beta CDR3 regions using RNA transcripts. The authors performed first-round RT-PCR with HTBI primers and then a second-round multiplex PCR. Via MiXCR, TCRdb re-called the multiplex PCR reads, giving one row per CDR3 protein. Among some 750,000 distinct CDR3 sequences listed, about 44% were seen once. Sequencing used peripheral blood. These receptors all come from an adult man with Graves' ophthalmopathy.

As DNA, the CDR3 is TGCAGCGCCCAACCCCGAGGGACAGGGAGGTCCCACGAGCAGTACTTC. Its protein product is CSAQPRGTGRSHEQYF. The chain recombines TRBV20-1 with TRBJ2-7, with 9 positions matching TRBD1. Germline CDR1 and CDR2: DFQATT and SNEGSKA (reference sequence). This CDR3 has 16 residues.

Of note for this clonotype: The junction departs from the called germline gene at one end, perhaps through a read error. J is TRBJ1-3 and V is TRBV10-3; unclear D gene. CDR3 length: 14 amino acids. Germline loops: CDR1 ENHRY, CDR2 SYGVKD. The CDR3 coding sequence is TGTGCCAGCAGTCAAGTAGGTCTTGGAAACACCATATATTTT. Its protein product is CASSQVGLGNTIYF.

Only a few counts were recorded for this clonotype. A much larger clone is a single base away; this may be a read error. The chain couples TRBV29-1 to TRBJ2-7; tentatively, D is TRBD1 or TRBD2 (5 bases each). Trimming stripped 6 bases from V and 2 bases from J, with 8 bases between. Germline V gene lookup returns CDR1 SQVTM and CDR2 ANQGSEA. This CDR3 is 11 amino acids long. CDR3: CSVRDPYEQYF. The CDR3 DNA follows: TGCAGCGTACGGGACCCCTACGAGCAGTACTTC.

This clonotype occurred many times. The genes are TRBV19 and TRBJ1-1; D remains ambiguous. The CDR3 is made up of 12 amino acids. V lost 3 bases, J lost 7 bases, and 9 bases lay in between. In germline, CDR1 is LNHDA, CDR2 SQIVND (reference sequence). The CDR3 DNA is TGTGCCAGTAGTATGAAGGACGGTGAAGCTTTCTTT. This translates into CASSMKDGEAFF.

The CDR3 is CATPNRENTGELFF. The DNA for the CDR3 is TGTGCCACCCCGAACCGCGAGAACACCGGGGAGCTGTTTTTT. The rearrangement links TRBV25-1 to TRBJ2-2; D is unclear. The V end lost 10 bases, the J end lost 1 base, and 13 bases lay between the germline ends. Germline CDR1 MGHDK, CDR2 SYGVNS. The length of the CDR3 is 14 residues.

The table lists this clonotype with a few counts. V usage is TRBV9 and J usage is TRBJ2-2; 7 nucleotides line up with TRBD2. J lost 5 bases, V lost 6 bases, and 10 bases had no gene match. The germline CDR1 and CDR2 sequences are SGDLS and YYNGEE. The CDR3 sequence is 15 residues long. The CDR3 bases are TGTGCCAGCAACCGCGCGGGGGATGGTACCGGGGAGCTGTTTTTT. Translation gives CASNRAGDGTGELFF.

The J gene is TRBJ2-2, the V gene TRBV7-9; the D is unclear. Trimming took 9 bases from V and 1 from J, leaving 12 bases between them. Germline V gene data show CDR1 as SEHNR and CDR2 as FQNEAQ (reference sequence). CDR3 length equals 14 residues. As DNA, the CDR3 is TGTGCCAGTACCCGGGCCCTGAACACCGGGGAGCTGTTTTTT. Translated: CASTRALNTGELFF.

This clonotype was observed many times. The gene calls are TRBV29-1 and TRBJ2-7; no reliable D call. Trimming removed 4 bases from V and 5 bases from J, with 9 bases in between. This CDR3 has 11 residues. Germline CDR1 and CDR2: SQVTM and ANQGSEA. The CDR3 reads CSVGQSDEQYF. CDR3 DNA: TGCAGCGTTGGGCAGTCCGACGAGCAGTACTTC.

The sample holds many counts of this clonotype. The J gene is TRBJ2-7, the V gene TRBV7-9; D unresolved. CDR3 length equals 12 residues. Trimming pared 0 bases from V and 5 bases from J, leaving 5 bases between. Germline assignment: CDR1 SEHNR and CDR2 FQNEAQ (reference sequence). CDR3 in DNA: TGTGCCAGCAGCTTAGCAGGCCACGAGCAGTACTTC. Protein product: CASSLAGHEQYF.

The table lists this clonotype with many counts. This sequence joins TRBV7-9 and TRBJ2-6; the match to TRBD2 covers 8 bases. Germline V gene lookup returns CDR1 SEHNR and CDR2 FQNEAQ (reference sequence). V shed 5 bases and J 2 bases; nucleotides not matched to a gene: 8. The CDR3 sequence is 17 residues long. CDR3: CASSAYRGGTGANVLTF. The CDR3 coding sequence is TGTGCCAGCAGCGCTTACCGGGGGGGCACTGGGGCCAACGTCCTGACTTTC.

This clonotype was found a few times. V and J are TRBV7-9 and TRBJ1-1, with D unresolved. The CDR3 consists of 12 residues. Germline V gene sequence: CDR1 SEHNR, CDR2 FQNEAQ (reference sequence). Deletions cut 7 bases from V and 3 bases from J, with 9 bases between. In nucleotides, the CDR3 is TGTGCCAGCATGAGTTTAGACACTGAAGCTTTCTTT. Amino acid sequence: CASMSLDTEAFF.

Remarks on this clonotype: A clone one base away is much larger, so this may be a read error. J is TRBJ2-5 and V is TRBV20-1, with unresolved D. This CDR3 has 12 residues. V lost 2 bases and J lost 7, with 11 bases in between. Germline CDR1 reads DFQATT; CDR2 reads SNEGSKA (reference sequence). DNA for the CDR3: TGCAGTGCTAGAAGTGCAGGACGGACCCAGTACTTC. Translation gives CSARSAGRTQYF.

The rearrangement joins TRBV5-4 to TRBJ2-5, with 10 bases fitting TRBD1. J was trimmed by 5 bases and V by 4 bases; bases with no gene match: 8. In germline, CDR1 is SGHNT, CDR2 YYREEE (reference sequence). The CDR3 has 15 amino acids. For the CDR3, the DNA is TGTGCCAGCAGCCACCGACAGGGGGCGGGTGAGACCCAGTACTTC. This translates into CASSHRQGAGETQYF.

The table lists this clonotype with many counts. The chain couples TRBV10-3 to TRBJ1-2; D is undetermined. CDR3 length equals 14 residues. V dropped 6 bases and J dropped 0 bases, with 11 bases sitting between them. The germline gives CDR1 ENHRY, CDR2 SYGVKD. The CDR3 sequence is CAIRPHSANYGYTF. Here the CDR3 DNA reads TGTGCCATCAGACCCCATAGCGCTAACTATGGCTACACCTTC.

This clonotype was seen a few times. The rearrangement links TRBV14 to TRBJ2-7, with 7 positions matching TRBD1. Germline V gives CDR1 SGHDN, CDR2 FVKESK. After removal of 5 bases from V and 2 bases from J, the junction contained 9 bases not matched to a gene. This CDR3 comprises 15 residues. CDR3 sequence (DNA): TGTGCCAGCAGCACCAGACAGGGACCTACCTACGAGCAGTACTTC. Protein product: CASSTRQGPTYEQYF.